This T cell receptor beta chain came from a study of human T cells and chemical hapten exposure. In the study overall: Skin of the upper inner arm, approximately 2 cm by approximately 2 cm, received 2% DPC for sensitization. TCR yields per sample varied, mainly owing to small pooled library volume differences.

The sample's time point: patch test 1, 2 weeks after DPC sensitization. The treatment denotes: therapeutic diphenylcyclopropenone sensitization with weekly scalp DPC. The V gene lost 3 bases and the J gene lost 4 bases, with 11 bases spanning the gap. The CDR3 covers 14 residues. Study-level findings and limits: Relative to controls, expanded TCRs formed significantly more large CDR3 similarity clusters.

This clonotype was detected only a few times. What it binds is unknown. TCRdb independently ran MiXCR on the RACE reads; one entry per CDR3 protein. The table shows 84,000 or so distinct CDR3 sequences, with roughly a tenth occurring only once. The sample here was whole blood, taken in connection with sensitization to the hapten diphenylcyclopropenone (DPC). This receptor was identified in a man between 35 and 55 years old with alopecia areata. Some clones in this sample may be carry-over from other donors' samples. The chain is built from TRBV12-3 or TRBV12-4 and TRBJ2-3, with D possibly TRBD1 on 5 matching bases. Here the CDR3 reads CASSFSGPSDTQYF. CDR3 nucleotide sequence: TGTGCCAGCAGTTTTTCAGGGCCCTCAGATACGCAGTATTTT.